This record covers a single T cell receptor (beta chain). These data come from a study of T cell changes during pregnancy in multiple sclerosis. Sequencing used immunoSEQ multiplex PCR; TCRdb keeps in-frame clones, though not all of them. The sample includes 25,000 to 35,000 clones, about 92% seen only once; the top ten take roughly 0.45%. Germline CDR1 SGHRS, CDR2 YFSETQ. V lost 1 base, J lost 4 bases, and 5 bases stayed unmatched. The CDR3 runs to 15 residues. Sequences were derived from CD4+ T cells from peripheral blood mononuclear cells, sampled in the second trimester of pregnancy. This TCR came from a female donor in good health, enrolled as a control in a pregnancy study. The V call is TRBV5-1, the J call TRBJ1-2, with 9 positions matching TRBD1. DNA of the CDR3: TGCGCCAGCAGCTTGATGGGACAGGGTAGCTATGGCTACACCTTC. Translating gives CASSLMGQGSYGYTF. Complete variable domain (other parts from reference TRBV5-1 and TRBJ1-2): KAGVTQTPRYLIKTRGQQVTLSCSPISGHRSVSWYQQTPGQGLQFLFEYFSETQRNKGNFPGRFSGRQFSNSRSEMNVSTLELGDSALYLCASSLMGQGSYGYTFGSGTRLTVV.